What follows is one T cell receptor beta chain and its context. The antigen remains undetermined. Sequenced by immunoSEQ multiplex PCR; TCRdb stores in-frame clones only, minus some. The table has more than 75,000 clones, around 83% seen once. The data were obtained in a study of PD-L1 blockade in urothelial cancer. Study-level background: Each patient had 0 to 3 earlier chemotherapy regimens.

Specified time point: pretreatment peripheral blood. Patients had urothelial carcinoma that was locally advanced or metastatic. General observations from the study: Better survival was predicted by below-median pretreatment blood TCR clonality.

Germline assignment: CDR1 LGHNA and CDR2 YNFKEQ. The CDR3 runs to 15 residues. V shed 0 bases and J shed 4 bases, with 11 bases lying between them. This clonotype originated in a man between 60 and 70 years old with urothelial cancer. The source material was PBMCs, sampled around atezolizumab (anti-PD-L1) treatment. This chain connects TRBV4-2 to TRBJ2-3; the D gene is possibly TRBD2 (6 bases). The DNA for the CDR3 is TGTGCCAGCAGCCAAGAGGCTAGCGAGGCAGATACGCAGTATTTT. Translated: CASSQEASEADTQYF.